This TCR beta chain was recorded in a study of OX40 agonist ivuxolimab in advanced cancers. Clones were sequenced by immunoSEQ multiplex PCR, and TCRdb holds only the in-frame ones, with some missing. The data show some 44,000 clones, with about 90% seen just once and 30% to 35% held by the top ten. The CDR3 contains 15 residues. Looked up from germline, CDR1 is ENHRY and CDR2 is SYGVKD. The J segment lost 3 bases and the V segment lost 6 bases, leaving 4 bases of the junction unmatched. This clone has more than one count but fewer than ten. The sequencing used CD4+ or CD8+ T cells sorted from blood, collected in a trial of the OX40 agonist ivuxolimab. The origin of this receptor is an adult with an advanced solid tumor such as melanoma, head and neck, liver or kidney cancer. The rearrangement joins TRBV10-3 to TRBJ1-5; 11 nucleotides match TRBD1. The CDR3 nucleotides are TGTGCCATCAGGAGGGGACAGGGGGACAATCAGCCCCAGCATTTT. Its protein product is CAIRRGQGDNQPQHF.